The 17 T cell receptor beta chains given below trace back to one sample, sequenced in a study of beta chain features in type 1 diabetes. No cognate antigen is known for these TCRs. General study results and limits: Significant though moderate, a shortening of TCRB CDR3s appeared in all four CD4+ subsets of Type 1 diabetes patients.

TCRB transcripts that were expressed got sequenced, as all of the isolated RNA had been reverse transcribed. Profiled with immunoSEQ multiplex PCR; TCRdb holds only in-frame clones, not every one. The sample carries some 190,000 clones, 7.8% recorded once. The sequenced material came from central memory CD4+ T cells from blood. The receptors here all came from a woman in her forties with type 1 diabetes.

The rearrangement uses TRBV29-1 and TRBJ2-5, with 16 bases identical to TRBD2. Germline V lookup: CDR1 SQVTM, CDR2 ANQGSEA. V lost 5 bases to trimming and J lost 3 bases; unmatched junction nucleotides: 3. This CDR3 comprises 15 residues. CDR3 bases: TGCAGCGTTCCCGGGACTAGCGGGGGGGAAGAGACCCAGTACTTC. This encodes CSVPGTSGGEETQYF.

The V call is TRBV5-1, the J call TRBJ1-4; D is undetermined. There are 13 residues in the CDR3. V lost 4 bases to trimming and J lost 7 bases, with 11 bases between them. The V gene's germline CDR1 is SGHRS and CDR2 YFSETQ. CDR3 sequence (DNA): TGCGCCAGCAGCGCAAACGGCGGTGAAAAACTGTTTTTT. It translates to CASSANGGEKLFF.

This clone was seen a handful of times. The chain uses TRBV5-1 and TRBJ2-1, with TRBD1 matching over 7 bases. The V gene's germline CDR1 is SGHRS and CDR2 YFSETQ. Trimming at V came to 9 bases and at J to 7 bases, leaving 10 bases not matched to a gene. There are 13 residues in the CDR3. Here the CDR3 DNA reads TGCGCCACTCAGGACAGGTCGGGAAATGAGCAGTTCTTC. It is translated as CATQDRSGNEQFF.

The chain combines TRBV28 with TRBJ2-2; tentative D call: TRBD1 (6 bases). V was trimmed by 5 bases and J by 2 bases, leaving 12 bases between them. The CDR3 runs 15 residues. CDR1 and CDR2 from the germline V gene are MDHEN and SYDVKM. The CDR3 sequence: CASSPVGQNTGELFF. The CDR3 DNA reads TGTGCCAGCAGTCCTGTGGGACAAAACACCGGGGAGCTGTTTTTT.

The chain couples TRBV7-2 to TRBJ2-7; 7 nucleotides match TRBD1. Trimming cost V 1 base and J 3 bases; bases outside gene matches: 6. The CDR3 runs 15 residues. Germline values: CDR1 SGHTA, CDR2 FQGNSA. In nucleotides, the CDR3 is TGTGCCAGCAGCTTAGAGTCACAGGGGATCTACGAGCAGTACTTC. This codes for CASSLESQGIYEQYF.

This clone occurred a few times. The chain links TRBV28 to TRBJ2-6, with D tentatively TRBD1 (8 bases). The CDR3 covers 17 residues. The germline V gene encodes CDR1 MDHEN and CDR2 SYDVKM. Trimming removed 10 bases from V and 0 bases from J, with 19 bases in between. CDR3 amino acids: CAISQQGGSSGANVLTF. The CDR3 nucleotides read TGTGCCATCTCCCAACAGGGGGGGTCCTCTGGGGCCAACGTCCTGACTTTC. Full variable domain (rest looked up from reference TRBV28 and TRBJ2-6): DVKVTQSSRYLVKRTGEKVFLECVQDMDHENMFWYRQDPGLGLRLIYFSYDVKMKEKGDIPEGYSVSREKKERFSLILESASTNQTSMYLCAISQQGGSSGANVLTFGAGSRLTVL.

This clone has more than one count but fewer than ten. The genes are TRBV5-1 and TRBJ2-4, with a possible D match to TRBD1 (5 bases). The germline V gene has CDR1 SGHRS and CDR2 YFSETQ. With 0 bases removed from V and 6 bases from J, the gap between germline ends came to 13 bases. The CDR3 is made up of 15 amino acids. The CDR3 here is CASSLDRSTGNIQYF. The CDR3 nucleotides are TGCGCCAGCAGCTTGGACAGGTCAACCGGAAACATTCAGTACTTC.

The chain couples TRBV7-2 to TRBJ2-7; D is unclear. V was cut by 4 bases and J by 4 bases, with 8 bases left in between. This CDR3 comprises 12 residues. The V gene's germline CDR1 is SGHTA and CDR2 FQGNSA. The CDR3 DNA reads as TGTGCCAGCAGCTCCCTCAGTTACGAGCAGTACTTC. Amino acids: CASSSLSYEQYF.

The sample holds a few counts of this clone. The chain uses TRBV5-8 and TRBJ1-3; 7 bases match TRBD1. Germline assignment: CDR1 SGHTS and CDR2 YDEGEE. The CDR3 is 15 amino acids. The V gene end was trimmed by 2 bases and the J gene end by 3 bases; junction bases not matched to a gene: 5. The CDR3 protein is CASSLRQGDGNTIYF. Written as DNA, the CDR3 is TGTGCCAGCAGCTTAAGACAGGGAGATGGAAACACCATATATTTT.

CDR3 sequence: CASSPDRQGTQYF. The CDR3 DNA is TGTGCCAGCTCACCAGATCGACAGGGAACGCAGTATTTT. This chain uses TRBV18 with TRBJ2-3, with 7 bases lining up with TRBD1. This CDR3 comprises 13 residues. J gave up 9 bases and V 2 bases, and 5 bases lay outside the gene matches. Looked up from germline, CDR1 is KGHSH and CDR2 is LQKENI.

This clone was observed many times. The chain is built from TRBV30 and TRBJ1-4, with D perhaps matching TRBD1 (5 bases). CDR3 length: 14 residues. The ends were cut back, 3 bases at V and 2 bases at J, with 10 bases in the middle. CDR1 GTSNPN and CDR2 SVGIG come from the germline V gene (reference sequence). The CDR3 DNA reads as TGTGCCTGGAGCCCGACAGCTACTAATGAAAAACTGTTTTTT. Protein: CAWSPTATNEKLFF.

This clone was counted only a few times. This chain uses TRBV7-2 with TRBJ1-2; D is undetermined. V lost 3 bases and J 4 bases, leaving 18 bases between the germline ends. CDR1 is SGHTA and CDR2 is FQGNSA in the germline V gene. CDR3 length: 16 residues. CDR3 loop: CASSFLSSPQVYGYTF. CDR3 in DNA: TGTGCCAGCAGCTTTCTAAGTTCTCCGCAAGTCTATGGCTACACCTTC.

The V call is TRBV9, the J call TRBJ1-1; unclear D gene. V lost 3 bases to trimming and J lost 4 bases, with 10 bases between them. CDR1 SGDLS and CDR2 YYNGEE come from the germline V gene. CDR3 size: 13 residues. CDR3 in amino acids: CASSAGGGTEAFF. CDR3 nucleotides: TGTGCCAGCAGCGCTGGAGGAGGCACTGAAGCTTTCTTT.

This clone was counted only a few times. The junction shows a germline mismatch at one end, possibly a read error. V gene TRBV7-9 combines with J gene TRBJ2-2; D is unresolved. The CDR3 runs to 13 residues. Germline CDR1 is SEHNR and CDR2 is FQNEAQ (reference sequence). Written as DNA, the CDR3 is TGCGCCAGCAGCCCGGGTGCCGCCGGGGAGCTGTTTTTT. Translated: CASSPGAAGELFF.

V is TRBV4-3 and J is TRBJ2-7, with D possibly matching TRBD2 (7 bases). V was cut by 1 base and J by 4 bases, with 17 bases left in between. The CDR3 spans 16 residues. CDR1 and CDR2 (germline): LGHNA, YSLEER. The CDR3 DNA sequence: TGCGCCAGCAGCCAAGGGGGGGGGCGAGGGGCGTACGAGCAGTACTTC. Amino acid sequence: CASSQGGGRGAYEQYF.

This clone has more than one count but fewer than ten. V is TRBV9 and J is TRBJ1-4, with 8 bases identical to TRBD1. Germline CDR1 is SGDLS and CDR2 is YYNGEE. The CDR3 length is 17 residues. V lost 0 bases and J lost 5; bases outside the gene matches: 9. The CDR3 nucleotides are TGTGCCAGCAGCGTAGGCCAGGGGGCAAGGGGAAATGAAAAACTGTTTTTT. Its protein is CASSVGQGARGNEKLFF.

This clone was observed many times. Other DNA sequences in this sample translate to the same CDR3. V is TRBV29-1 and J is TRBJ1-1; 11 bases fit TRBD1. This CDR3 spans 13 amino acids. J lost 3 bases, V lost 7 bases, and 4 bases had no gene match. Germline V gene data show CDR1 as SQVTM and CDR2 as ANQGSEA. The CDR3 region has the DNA TGCAGCGCGGACAGGGGGCCGGACACTGAAGCTTTCTTT. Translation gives CSADRGPDTEAFF.